This is a list of T cell receptor beta chains from one sample in a study of a mutant IDH1 vaccine in newly diagnosed glioma. The protocol was immunoSEQ multiplex PCR, while the TCRdb copy is restricted to in-frame clones and leaves out a portion. The table lists approximately 54,000 clones, 65% to 85% of them singletons, with roughly 19% in the top ten. The sequencing here drew on PBMCs, taken from a glioma patient treated with radiotherapy, temozolomide or both. These TCRs come from a man aged 18 to 30 with glioma. The CDR3 runs from the conserved cysteine through the conserved F or W. A D gene is named only where the DNA matches it firmly. The size entry is marked missing in some rows and otherwise reads once, few, many or a size class.

V	J	size	D	DNA	CDR3
TRBV18	TRBJ1-4	NA	NA	TGTGCCAGCTCACCACTCAGCGTCCCCCCGGGTGAAAAACTGTTTTTT	CASSPLSVPPGEKLFF
TRBV7-8	TRBJ2-2	NA	NA	TGTGCCAGCATCCAACAGACCACGAACACCGGGGAGCTGTTTTTT	CASIQQTTNTGELFF
TRBV19	TRBJ1-1	NA	TRBD1	TGTGCCAGTAGTATAGGTTACAGGGGGGGAACTGAAGCTTTCTTT	CASSIGYRGGTEAFF
TRBV4-1	TRBJ1-5	NA	NA	TGCGCCAGCAGCCAAGACGGACGTCAGCCCCAGCATTTT	CASSQDGRQPQHF
TRBV4-1	TRBJ1-1	NA	NA	TGCGCCAGCAGCCGCCCAACAGGGACGAACACTGAAGCTTTCTTT	CASSRPTGTNTEAFF
TRBV29-1	TRBJ1-2	NA	NA	TGCAGCGTTGATCTACAGGGAGCTAACTATGGCTACACCTTC	CSVDLQGANYGYTF
TRBV9	TRBJ2-3	NA	NA	TGTGCCAGCAGCCTCGGGAGAAACACAGATACGCAGTATTTT	CASSLGRNTDTQYF
TRBV4-2	TRBJ2-1	NA	NA	TGTGCCAGCAGCAAGCAGCCGAGCTCCTACAATGAGCAGTTCTTC	CASSKQPSSYNEQFF
TRBV7-3	TRBJ2-7	NA	TRBD2	TGTGCCAGCAGGTCTAGCGGGATGTCCTACGAGCAGTACTTC	CASRSSGMSYEQYF
TRBV19	TRBJ1-5	once	NA	TGTGCCAGTAGTACCGGGCCTACCAATCAGCCCCAGCATTTT	CASSTGPTNQPQHF
TRBV5-1	TRBJ2-1	NA	TRBD1	TGCGCCAGCAGCATTAGTAGGACAGGGGGGACCTACAATGAGCAGTTCTTC	CASSISRTGGTYNEQFF
TRBV7-2	TRBJ1-1	NA	TRBD1	TGTGCCAGCCGCGAGGACAGGGCAGGTCGTGGCACTGAAGCTTTCTTT	CASREDRAGRGTEAFF
TRBV7-8	TRBJ2-7	NA	NA	TGTGCCAGCAGCCCAGCGGGTGCCCTATCATACGAGCAGTACTTC	CASSPAGALSYEQYF
TRBV4-3	TRBJ1-1	NA	NA	TGCGCCAGCAGCCAAGATAGGTCGACAGTGAACACTGAAGCTTTCTTT	CASSQDRSTVNTEAFF
TRBV4-3	TRBJ1-4	NA	NA	TGCGCCAGCAGCCAGGGCAGGGAATGGACAACTAATGAAAAACTGTTTTTT	CASSQGREWTTNEKLFF
TRBV15	TRBJ2-5	NA	TRBD1	TGTGCCACCAGCAGTCTGGACAGGGGAAGGCAAGAGACCCAGTACTTC	CATSSLDRGRQETQYF
TRBV14	TRBJ2-6	NA	NA	TGTGCCAGCAGCCAAGACCGGCCAGGGGGGTCTGGGGCCAACGTCCTGACTTTC	CASSQDRPGGSGANVLTF
TRBV5-6	TRBJ1-1	NA	TRBD1	TGTGCCAGCAGTGACCGGAGGAGGGGGCGCCGGAACACTGAAGCTTTCTTT	CASSDRRRGRRNTEAFF
TRBV5-6	TRBJ1-5	NA	NA	TGTGCCAGCAGCCTCAGAGGGGTTTACAATCAGCCCCAGCATTTT	CASSLRGVYNQPQHF
TRBV27	TRBJ2-7	NA	NA	TGTGCCAGCAGTTTATCCCCGAGGTACGAGCAGTACTTC	CASSLSPRYEQYF
TRBV30	TRBJ1-2	NA	NA	TGTGCCTGGAGTGTACTTTGGGGCGGGAATGGCTACACCTTC	CAWSVLWGGNGYTF
TRBV7-2	TRBJ1-1	NA	NA	TGTGCCAGCAGCTTGGACAAGCTTGAAGCTTTCTTT	CASSLDKLEAFF
TRBV5-4	TRBJ1-4	NA	TRBD1	TGTGCCAGCAGCTTGGGGCAGGGGGCAACTAATGAAAAACTGTTTTTT	CASSLGQGATNEKLFF
TRBV5-6	TRBJ1-2	NA	NA	TGTGCCAGCAGCTTGGAGGGGGGGGGAATCTATGGCTACACCTTC	CASSLEGGGIYGYTF
TRBV27	TRBJ2-1	NA	NA	TGTGCCAGCAGTGCTAGCTCCTACAATGAGCAGTTCTTC	CASSASSYNEQFF
TRBV7-8	TRBJ2-7	NA	TRBD2	TGTGCCAGCAGCTTAGGGATTACGCGGGGGGGCTACGAGCAGTACTTC	CASSLGITRGGYEQYF
TRBV5-4	TRBJ2-2	NA	NA	TGTGCCAGCAGCTTGGGGGGAGCCAGCGCGAACACCGGGGAGCTGTTTTTT	CASSLGGASANTGELFF
TRBV5-4	TRBJ1-2	NA	TRBD1	TGTGCCAGCAGCCTTCAGGGGGCGGGCTATGGCTACACCTTC	CASSLQGAGYGYTF
TRBV27	TRBJ1-1	few	NA	TGTGCCAGCATTCGCCAAGGCCTTGACACTGAAGCTTTCTTT	CASIRQGLDTEAFF